This T cell receptor (beta chain) was identified in a study of blood T cell repertoires in COVID-19. Turning to the study itself: Sites in the United States, Italy and Spain provided acute and convalescent COVID-19 samples. The cDNA or gDNA used as material had been derived from T cells, B-cell-depleted T cells, or PBMCs.

This CDR3 has 14 amino acids. Trimming took 2 bases from V and 0 from J, leaving 5 bases between them. Germline V lookup: CDR1 SQVTM, CDR2 ANQGSEA. In the authors' methods: Researchers report that nucleated cell counts were estimated from reference gene primer amplification. The data were produced by immunoSEQ multiplex PCR, yet TCRdb's version contains in-frame clones alone and is incomplete. For V, J and clone size, that table is used; D and trimming come from the DNA. The sample has about 72,000 clones; roughly 90% are singletons. This receptor was taken from a man aged 50-59 years with acute or convalescent COVID-19. The chain uses TRBV29-1 and TRBJ2-6; D is unclear. The specimen sequenced was peripheral blood. The CDR3 sequence: CSVEQNSGANVLTF. In DNA, the CDR3 is TGCAGCGTTGAACAGAACTCTGGGGCCAACGTCCTGACTTTC.